This T cell receptor (beta chain) was found in a study of blood T cell repertoires in COVID-19. Study background: Nucleic acid was either cDNA or gDNA, and it came from T cells, B-cell-depleted T cells, or PBMCs.

Assay used: immunoSEQ multiplex PCR; TCRdb lists only in-frame clones, some missing. The sample has about 80,000 clones; just under 85% are singletons. The V end lost 4 bases, the J end lost 7 bases, and 12 bases lay between the germline ends. CDR3 size: 14 residues. Germline values: CDR1 SGHNT, CDR2 YYREEE (reference sequence). The sequence came from a man aged 80 or over with active or convalescent COVID-19. The material sequenced was peripheral blood. The V call is TRBV5-4, the J call TRBJ1-6; possible D gene TRBD1, 5 bases. The CDR3 DNA sequence: TGTGCCAGCAGCGTTAGGGGTCGAAATTCACCCCTCCACTTT. Translation: CASSVRGRNSPLHF.